This T cell receptor (beta chain) was identified in a study of T cell responses to AZD1222 COVID-19 vaccine (dated by TCRdb to about 2021). In terms of the full investigation: AZD1222 recipients with second doses at about 4 weeks or about 12 weeks were pooled, because spike-specific TCR depth and breadth did not differ between schedules. A total of more than 230 trial participants underwent TCR sequencing, of whom some 210 received two doses of AZD1222 and 26 received two doses of the MenACWY control vaccine. Trial participants were enrolled by age into subgroups of 18-55, 56-69 and 70-plus years, and roughly 160, 29 and 62 TCR-sequenced participants, respectively, were included in these subgroups.

The paper as a whole reports these results and caveats: In the small 56-69-year group, the increase in depth fell short of significance, most likely because of low power. Reportedly, close to half of the unique spike-specific TCRs recognized epitopes lying outside the regions that are mutated in the B.1.351 and B.1.1.7 variants. CD4 TCRs associated with the vaccine covered the entire spike protein, and the dominant responses were in regions 160-218 and 743-854. Conclusions about previously exposed vaccinees are limited because only six or seven AZD1222 recipients were SARS-CoV-2 seropositive at baseline. Spike-specific TCR breadth and depth rose significantly after two AZD1222 doses compared with day 0 and with MenACWY recipients. Participants were mostly white British and included more females than males, and it was suggested by the authors that clonal diversity may have been underestimated. Because no day 14 peak-response samples were available, repertoires were characterized only after the peak T cell response.

The germline V gene specifies SGHDT as CDR1 and YYEEEE as CDR2. Counted from cysteine to phenylalanine, this CDR3 has 15 amino acids. The CDR3 DNA has 45 bases and is translated from base 1. Cut back by 4 bases and 4 bases, the V and J ends lie 14 bases apart. The CDR3 regions of human TCRbeta chains were subjected to immunosequencing. In the authors' own workflow: Repertoire TCRs were matched against a reference library of SARS-CoV-2-specific TCRs generated with the MIRA antigen-specificity platform. Breadth meant the fraction of unique TCRs that were SARS-CoV-2-associated, whereas depth meant the fraction of total T cells that were SARS-CoV-2-associated. Using the MIRA data, each spike-specific TCR was assigned both to the spike region to which the TCR was reactive and to a CD4 or CD8 class. Log10-transformed breadth and depth values were compared by one-way ANOVA with Sidak's multiple comparisons tests. The immuneACCESS repertoire file appears here via TCRdb, limited to in-frame rearrangements. These files lack a portion of the clones; in checked studies, under half of the deficit traces to unresolved V genes, and the cause of the others is not known. V and J calls and clone size are as listed in that table; D and trimming were resolved from the DNA. The sample table holds under 150,000 clones, of which over 80% were seen once. 1.1% of the sample rests with the top ten.

The sample's time point, from its label and the paper: baseline before first vaccination. The vaccinee samples were drawn from two UK trials, COV001 and COV002, one of which was a single-blind randomized controlled phase 2/3 trial testing AZD1222 (ChAdOx1 nCoV-19) in healthy adults. For TCRbeta chain sequencing, PBMC samples from trial participants were taken at day 0 and at day 28 after the second dose. On this clone itself: The specificity of this receptor is unknown. It has no much larger one-base neighbor in the sample; base qualities were not kept.

This sequence uses TRBV5-6 and TRBJ1-4; tentative D gene TRBD1, with 5 bases matching. The source material was peripheral blood, sampled on day 0 of AZD1222 vaccination. The TCR originated in an adult in good health. The nucleotides are TGTGCCAGCAGCCCGGCAGGGATTTATAATGAAAAACTGTTTTTT. Protein translation: CASSPAGIYNEKLFF. With all but the CDR3 taken from the reference TRBV5-6 and TRBJ1-4 genes, the full variable domain is: DAGVTQSPTHLIKTRGQQVTLRCSPKSGHDTVSWYQQALGQGPQFIFQYYEEEERQRGNFPDRFSGHQFPNYSSELNVNALLLGDSALYLCASSPAGIYNEKLFFGSGTQLSVL.